Below are 2 T cell receptor beta chains sequenced from a single sample in a study of shared clonotypes between healthy human individuals. Naivety among CD8 cells was defined by CD45RO negativity and positive CCR7 selection, thereby excluding terminally differentiated effector memory CD45RA+ cells. Profiled with immunoSEQ multiplex PCR; TCRdb holds only in-frame clones, not every one. There are millions of clones in the sample; about 95% occur only once, and about 1.1% lies in the top ten. The sample comprised naive CD8+ T cells sorted from blood. The receptor set was obtained from a man in his late teens or twenties in good health.

This clone occurred a few times. The gene calls are TRBV27 and TRBJ1-6; D not certain. Germline lookup yields CDR1 MNHEY and CDR2 SMNVEV (reference sequence). The CDR3 is 14 amino acids. V was shortened by 6 bases and J by 2 bases, with 8 bases between the two germline ends. The CDR3 is CASSSGTYNSPLHF. The CDR3 DNA reads as TGTGCCAGCAGCAGCGGAACCTATAATTCACCCCTCCACTTT.

The gene calls are TRBV5-6 and TRBJ2-7, with 7 bases lining up with TRBD1. The CDR3 is made up of 15 amino acids. From germline, CDR1 is SGHDT and CDR2 YYEEEE. V was clipped by 1 base and J by 3 bases; unmatched bases: 7. CDR3 DNA sequence: TGTGCCAGCAGCTTGTCTCTCTCAGGGGGCTACGAGCAGTACTTC. Protein: CASSLSLSGGYEQYF.